Following are 9 T cell receptor beta chains from one sample sequenced in a study of Graves' ophthalmopathy and Graves' hyperthyroidism. Amplification targeted the TCR beta CDR3 regions, with RNA transcripts as the source material. HTBI primers served in a first-round RT-PCR, which a second-round multiplex PCR followed. TCRdb processed the multiplex PCR reads anew with MiXCR; each CDR3 protein has one entry. The sample has approximately 1.2 million distinct CDR3 sequences; about two fifths are singletons. Specimen: peripheral blood or thyroid tissue (not recorded which). These receptor sequences come from an adult man with Graves' hyperthyroidism.

The chain uses TRBV15 and TRBJ1-5, with a weak D call TRBD1 (6 bases). Looked up from germline, CDR1 is LNHNV and CDR2 is YYDKDF (reference sequence). The CDR3 extends over 13 amino acids. V was pared by 1 base and J by 11 bases, with 12 bases between. The CDR3 DNA follows: TGTGCCACCAGCAGAGGACAGGAAGAGACCCAGCATTTT. Protein product: CATSRGQEETQHF.

This clonotype was counted many times. CDR3 sequence (DNA): TGTGCCATCAGTCTCGGGGCCATCCCTGCCTACGAGCAGTACTTC. Amino acids: CAISLGAIPAYEQYF. V and J are TRBV10-3 and TRBJ2-7, with D perhaps being TRBD1 or TRBD2 (5 bases each). This CDR3 spans 15 amino acids. CDR1 is ENHRY, CDR2 SYGVKD, per germline. V dropped 5 bases and J dropped 2 bases, with 16 bases sitting between them.

The gene calls are TRBV10-3 and TRBJ2-2; 8 nucleotides match TRBD1. Per germline, CDR1 ENHRY and CDR2 SYGVKD. The CDR3 covers 15 residues. Trimming cost V 6 bases and J 1 base; bases outside gene matches: 4. The CDR3 nucleotides read TGTGCCATCAGGGGCGGACAGGGGAACACCGGGGAGCTGTTTTTT. It specifies CAIRGGQGNTGELFF.

J is TRBJ1-6 and V is TRBV10-3, with D possibly matching TRBD1 (5 bases). Germline lookup yields CDR1 ENHRY and CDR2 SYGVKD. V shed 2 bases and J shed 13 bases, with 15 bases lying between them. There are 14 residues in the CDR3. CDR3 in DNA: TGTGCCATCAGTGAGACGGGGACCGCCTCGCCCCTCCACTTT. This sequence encodes CAISETGTASPLHF.

A word on this clonotype: This clone may be a read error of a much larger clone one base away. The V call is TRBV7-6, the J call TRBJ1-4; D possibly corresponds to TRBD1 (5 bases). Germline CDR1 reads SGHVS; CDR2 reads FNYEAQ. The CDR3 has 13 amino acids. V was clipped by 5 bases and J by 13 bases, with 17 bases between them. In DNA, the CDR3 is TGTGCCAGCAGCCGCGGGGACCGAGGAAGACTGTTTTTT. Protein product: CASSRGDRGRLFF.

This clonotype appeared many times. The chain carries TRBV24-1 and TRBJ1-2; D gene uncertain. CDR1 KGHDR and CDR2 SFDVKD come from the germline V gene. Trimming stripped 5 bases from V and 5 bases from J, with 5 bases between. This CDR3 is built from 11 residues. CDR3 coding DNA: TGTGCCACCAGTGGCGGGTATGGCTACACCTTC. It codes for CATSGGYGYTF.

This clonotype came up once. This could be a read error, since a much larger clone is one nucleotide away. The chain combines TRBV12-3 or TRBV12-4 with TRBJ2-5; no firm D call. The CDR3 consists of 13 residues. Trimming took 5 bases from V and 5 from J, leaving 12 bases between them. CDR3 nucleotides: TGTGCCAGCAGTCCCCAGGAAAGGGAGACCCAGTACTTC. Residues: CASSPQERETQYF.

Of note for this clonotype: A much larger clone differs by one base, so this may be a read error. Because the CDR3 is missing its conserved closing phenylalanine or tryptophan, this is likely a read error. The chain couples TRBV7-9 to TRBJ2-7; D gene uncertain. Trimming pared 3 bases from V and 2 bases from J, leaving 8 bases between. This CDR3 comprises 13 residues. CDR1 and CDR2 from the germline V gene are SEHNR and FQNEAQ (reference sequence). CDR3 nucleotides: TGTGCCAGCAGCTTCTCACAGACCTACGAGCAGTACCTC. Its translation is CASSFSQTYEQYL.

The gene calls are TRBV5-1 and TRBJ2-2; either TRBD1 or TRBD2 may fit D (5 bases each). The CDR3 contains 15 residues. V was trimmed by 4 bases and J by 2 bases, leaving 12 bases between them. Germline loops: CDR1 SGHRS, CDR2 YFSETQ. The CDR3 coding sequence is TGCGCCAGCAGCCTTGGGACCTTTAACACCGGGGAGCTGTTTTTT. Protein sequence: CASSLGTFNTGELFF. The entire variable domain, with the rest obtained from reference TRBV5-1 and TRBJ2-2, is as follows: KAGVTQTPRYLIKTRGQQVTLSCSPISGHRSVSWYQQTPGQGLQFLFEYFSETQRNKGNFPGRFSGRQFSNSRSEMNVSTLELGDSALYLCASSLGTFNTGELFFGEGSRLTVL.